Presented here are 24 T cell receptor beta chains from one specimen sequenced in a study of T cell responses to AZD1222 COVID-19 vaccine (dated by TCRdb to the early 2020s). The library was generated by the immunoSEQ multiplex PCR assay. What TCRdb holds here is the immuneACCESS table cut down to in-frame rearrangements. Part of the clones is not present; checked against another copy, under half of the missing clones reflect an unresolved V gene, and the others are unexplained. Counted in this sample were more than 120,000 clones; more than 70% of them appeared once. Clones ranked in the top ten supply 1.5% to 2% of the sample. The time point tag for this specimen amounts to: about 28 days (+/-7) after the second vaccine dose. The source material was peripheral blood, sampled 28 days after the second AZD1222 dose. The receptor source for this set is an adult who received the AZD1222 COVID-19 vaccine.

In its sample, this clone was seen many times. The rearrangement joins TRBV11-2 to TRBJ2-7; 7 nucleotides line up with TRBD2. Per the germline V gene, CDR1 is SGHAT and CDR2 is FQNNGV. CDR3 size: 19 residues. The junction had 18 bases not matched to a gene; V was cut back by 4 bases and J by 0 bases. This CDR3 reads CASSSREIPPSGISYEQYF. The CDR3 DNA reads TGTGCCAGCAGCTCGAGGGAGATCCCACCTAGCGGTATCTCCTACGAGCAGTACTTC.

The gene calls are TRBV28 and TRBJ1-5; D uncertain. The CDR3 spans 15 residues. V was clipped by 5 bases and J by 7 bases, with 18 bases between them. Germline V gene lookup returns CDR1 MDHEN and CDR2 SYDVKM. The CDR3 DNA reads TGTGCCAGCAGTCCCCCCCGAGGGCGAGGACAGCCCCAGCATTTT. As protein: CASSPPRGRGQPQHF.

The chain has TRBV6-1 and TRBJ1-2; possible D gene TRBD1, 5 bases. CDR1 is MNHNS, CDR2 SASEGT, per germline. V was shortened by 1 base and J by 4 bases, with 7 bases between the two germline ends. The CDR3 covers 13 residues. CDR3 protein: CASSEGQSYGYTF. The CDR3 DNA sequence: TGTGCCAGCAGTGAAGGACAGTCCTATGGCTACACCTTC.

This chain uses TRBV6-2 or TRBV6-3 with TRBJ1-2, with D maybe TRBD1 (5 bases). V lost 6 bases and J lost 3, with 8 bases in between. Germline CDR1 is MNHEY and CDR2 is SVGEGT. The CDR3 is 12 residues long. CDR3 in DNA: TGTGCCAGCAGCGGACAATACTATGGCTACACCTTC. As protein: CASSGQYYGYTF.

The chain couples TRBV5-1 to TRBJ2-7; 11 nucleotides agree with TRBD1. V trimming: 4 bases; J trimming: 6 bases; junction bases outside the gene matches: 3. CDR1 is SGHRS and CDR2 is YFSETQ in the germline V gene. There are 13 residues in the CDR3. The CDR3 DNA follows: TGCGCCAGCAGCCCTGGGACAGGGGGCGAGCAGTACTTC. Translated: CASSPGTGGEQYF.

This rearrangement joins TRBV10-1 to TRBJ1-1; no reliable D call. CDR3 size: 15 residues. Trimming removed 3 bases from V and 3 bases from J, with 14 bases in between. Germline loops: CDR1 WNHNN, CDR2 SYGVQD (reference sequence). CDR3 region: CASSENPGVDTEAFF. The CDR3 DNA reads TGCGCCAGCAGTGAAAACCCGGGAGTCGACACTGAAGCTTTCTTT.

CDR3 sequence reads: CAWSWGRSRYGYTF. In nucleotides, the CDR3 is TGTGCCTGGAGTTGGGGACGATCGCGCTATGGCTACACCTTC. The chain employs TRBV30 and TRBJ1-2, with TRBD1 as a possible D gene (5 bases). The length of the CDR3 is 14 residues. Trimming took off 2 bases at V and 4 bases at J, with 14 bases between the two ends. Germline CDR1 GTSNPN, CDR2 SVGIG (reference sequence).

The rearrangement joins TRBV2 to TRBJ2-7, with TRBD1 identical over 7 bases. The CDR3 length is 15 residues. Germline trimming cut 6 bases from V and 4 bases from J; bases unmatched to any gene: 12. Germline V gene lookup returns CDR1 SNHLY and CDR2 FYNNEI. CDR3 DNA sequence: TGTGCCAGCAGACTTTCCGGGACAGTCTTTTACGAGCAGTACTTC. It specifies CASRLSGTVFYEQYF.

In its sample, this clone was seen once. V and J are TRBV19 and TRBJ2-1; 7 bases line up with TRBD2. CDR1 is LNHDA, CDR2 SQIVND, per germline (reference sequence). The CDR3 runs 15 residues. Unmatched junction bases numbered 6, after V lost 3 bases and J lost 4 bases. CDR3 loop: CASSIAGRGYNEQFF. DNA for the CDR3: TGTGCCAGTAGTATTGCAGGGAGGGGATACAATGAGCAGTTCTTC. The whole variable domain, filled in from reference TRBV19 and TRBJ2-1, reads DGGITQSPKYLFRKEGQNVTLSCEQNLNHDAMYWYRQDPGQGLRLIYYSQIVNDFQKGDIAEGYSVSREKKESFPLTVTSAQKNPTAFYLCASSIAGRGYNEQFFGPGTRLTVL.

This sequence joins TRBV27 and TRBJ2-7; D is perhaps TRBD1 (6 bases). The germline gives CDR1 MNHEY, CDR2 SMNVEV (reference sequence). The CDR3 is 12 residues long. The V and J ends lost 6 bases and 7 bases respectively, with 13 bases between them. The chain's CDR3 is CASSRGVGEQYF. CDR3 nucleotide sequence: TGTGCCAGCAGCAGGGGAGTTGGGGAGCAGTACTTC.

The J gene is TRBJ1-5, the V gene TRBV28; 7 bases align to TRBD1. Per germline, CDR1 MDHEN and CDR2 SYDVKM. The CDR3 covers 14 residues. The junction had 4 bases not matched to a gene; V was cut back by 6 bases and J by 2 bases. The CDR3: CASSQGGGNQPQHF. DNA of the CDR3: TGTGCCAGCAGCCAGGGGGGTGGCAATCAGCCCCAGCATTTT.

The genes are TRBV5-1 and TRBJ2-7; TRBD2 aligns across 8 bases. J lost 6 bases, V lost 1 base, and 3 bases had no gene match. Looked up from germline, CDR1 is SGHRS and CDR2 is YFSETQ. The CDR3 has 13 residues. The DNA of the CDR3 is TGCGCCAGCAGCTTGAGCGGGAGTCTCGAGCAGTACTTC. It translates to CASSLSGSLEQYF.

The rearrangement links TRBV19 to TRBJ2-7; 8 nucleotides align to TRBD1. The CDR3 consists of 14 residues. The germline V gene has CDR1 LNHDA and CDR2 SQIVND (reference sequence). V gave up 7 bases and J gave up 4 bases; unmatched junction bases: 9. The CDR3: CASTPAGGTYEQYF. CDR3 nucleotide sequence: TGTGCCAGTACCCCCGCAGGGGGCACATACGAGCAGTACTTC.

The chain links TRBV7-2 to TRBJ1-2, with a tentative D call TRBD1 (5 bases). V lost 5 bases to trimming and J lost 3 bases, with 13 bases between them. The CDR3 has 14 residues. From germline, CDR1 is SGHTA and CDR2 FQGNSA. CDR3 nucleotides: TGTGCCAGCAGCCCACGTAGGGGAGACTATGGCTACACCTTC. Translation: CASSPRRGDYGYTF.

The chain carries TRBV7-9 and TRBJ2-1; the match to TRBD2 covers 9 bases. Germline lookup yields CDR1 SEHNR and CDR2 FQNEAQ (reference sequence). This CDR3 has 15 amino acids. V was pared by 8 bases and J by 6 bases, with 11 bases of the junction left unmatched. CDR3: CASAAIAGVINEQFF. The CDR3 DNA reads TGTGCCAGCGCCGCTATAGCGGGAGTGATCAATGAGCAGTTCTTC.

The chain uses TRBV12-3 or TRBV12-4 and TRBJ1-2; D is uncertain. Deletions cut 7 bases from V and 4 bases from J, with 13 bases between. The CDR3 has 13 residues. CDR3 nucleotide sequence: TGTGCCAGCACCGTACAAGGGTCCTATGGCTACACCTTC. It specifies CASTVQGSYGYTF.

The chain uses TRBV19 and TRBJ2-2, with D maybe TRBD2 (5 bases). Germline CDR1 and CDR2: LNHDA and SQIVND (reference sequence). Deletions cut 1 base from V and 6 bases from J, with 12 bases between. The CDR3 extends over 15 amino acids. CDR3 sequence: CASSIGTPAAGELFF. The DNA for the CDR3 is TGTGCCAGTAGTATAGGGACTCCCGCGGCCGGGGAGCTGTTTTTT.

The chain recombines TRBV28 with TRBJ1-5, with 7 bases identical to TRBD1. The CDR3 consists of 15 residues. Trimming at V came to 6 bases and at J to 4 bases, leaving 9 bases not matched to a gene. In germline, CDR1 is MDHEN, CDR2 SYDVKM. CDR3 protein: CASSSAGTANQPQHF. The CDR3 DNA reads TGTGCCAGCAGCTCTGCCGGGACAGCAAATCAGCCCCAGCATTTT.

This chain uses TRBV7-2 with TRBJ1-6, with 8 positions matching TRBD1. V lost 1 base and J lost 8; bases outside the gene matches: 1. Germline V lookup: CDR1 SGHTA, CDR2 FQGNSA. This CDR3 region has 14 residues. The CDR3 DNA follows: TGTGCCAGCAGCTTAGGGACAGGGTATTCACCCCTCCACTTT. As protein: CASSLGTGYSPLHF.

CDR3 residues: CASSLASGALGGYTF. The CDR3, as DNA: TGTGCCAGCAGCTTGGCCAGTGGTGCTCTGGGTGGCTACACCTTC. This chain connects TRBV5-4 to TRBJ1-2; D is unresolved. Trimming took 0 bases from V and 7 from J, leaving 16 bases between them. Germline-derived CDR1 and CDR2 are SGHNT and YYREEE (reference sequence). The CDR3 sequence is 15 residues long.

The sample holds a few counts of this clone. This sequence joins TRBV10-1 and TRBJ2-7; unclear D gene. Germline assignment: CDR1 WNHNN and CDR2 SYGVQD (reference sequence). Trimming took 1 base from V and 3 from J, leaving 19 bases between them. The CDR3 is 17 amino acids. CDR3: CASSEYNHEGVLYEQYF. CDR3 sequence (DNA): TGCGCCAGCAGTGAGTACAACCATGAAGGCGTCCTCTACGAGCAGTACTTC.

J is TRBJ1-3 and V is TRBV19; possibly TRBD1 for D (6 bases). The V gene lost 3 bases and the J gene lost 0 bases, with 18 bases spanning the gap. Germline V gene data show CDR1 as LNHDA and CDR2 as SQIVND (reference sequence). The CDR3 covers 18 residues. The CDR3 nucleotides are TGTGCCAGTAGTATTCGGGGCCGACAGGACGTCTCTGGAAACACCATATATTTT. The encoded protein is CASSIRGRQDVSGNTIYF.

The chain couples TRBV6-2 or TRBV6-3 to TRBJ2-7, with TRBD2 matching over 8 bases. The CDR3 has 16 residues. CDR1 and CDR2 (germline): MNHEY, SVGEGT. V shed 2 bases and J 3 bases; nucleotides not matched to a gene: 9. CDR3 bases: TGTGCCAGCAGTTACCCCGAGGGCGGGAGGATCTACGAGCAGTACTTC. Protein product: CASSYPEGGRIYEQYF.

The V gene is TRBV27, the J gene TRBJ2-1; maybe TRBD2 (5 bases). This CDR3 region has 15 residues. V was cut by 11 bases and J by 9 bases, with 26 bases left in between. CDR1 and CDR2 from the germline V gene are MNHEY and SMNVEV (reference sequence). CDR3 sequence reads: CASSSTSGGRGEQFF. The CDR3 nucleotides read TGTGCCTCAAGTTCCACTAGTGGCGGTCGCGGTGAGCAGTTCTTC.